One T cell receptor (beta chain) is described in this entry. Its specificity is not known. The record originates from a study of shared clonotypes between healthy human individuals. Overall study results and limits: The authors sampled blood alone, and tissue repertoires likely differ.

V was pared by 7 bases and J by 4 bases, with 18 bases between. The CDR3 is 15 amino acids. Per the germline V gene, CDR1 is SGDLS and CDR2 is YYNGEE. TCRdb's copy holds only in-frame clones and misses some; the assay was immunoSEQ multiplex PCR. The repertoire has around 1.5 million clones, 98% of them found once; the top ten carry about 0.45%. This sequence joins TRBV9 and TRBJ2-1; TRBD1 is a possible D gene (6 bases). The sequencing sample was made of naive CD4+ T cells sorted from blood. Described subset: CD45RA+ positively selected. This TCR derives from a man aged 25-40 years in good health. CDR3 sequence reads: CASASTGTTYNEQFF. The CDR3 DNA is TGTGCCAGCGCATCCACCGGGACAACGTACAATGAGCAGTTCTTC.